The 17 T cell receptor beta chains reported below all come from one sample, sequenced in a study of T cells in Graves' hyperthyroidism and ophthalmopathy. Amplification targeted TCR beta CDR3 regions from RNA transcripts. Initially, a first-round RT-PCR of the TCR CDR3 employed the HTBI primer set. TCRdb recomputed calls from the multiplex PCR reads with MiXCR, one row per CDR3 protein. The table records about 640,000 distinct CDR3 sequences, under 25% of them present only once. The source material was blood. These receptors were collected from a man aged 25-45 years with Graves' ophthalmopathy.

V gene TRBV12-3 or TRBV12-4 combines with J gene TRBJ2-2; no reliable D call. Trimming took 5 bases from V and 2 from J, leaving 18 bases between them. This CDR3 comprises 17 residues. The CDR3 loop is CASSPRRRPSNTGELFF. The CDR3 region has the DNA TGTGCCAGCAGTCCCCGCCGGCGGCCGAGTAACACCGGGGAGCTGTTTTTT.

The CDR3 DNA reads TGCGCCAGCAGTCTAACTCAGGTTTCTAACACCGGGGAGCTGTTTTTT. This translates into CASSLTQVSNTGELFF. The rearrangement uses TRBV4-1 and TRBJ2-2, with D unresolved. Germline lookup yields CDR1 MGHRA and CDR2 YSYEKL. Trimming cost V 6 bases and J 2 bases, with 16 bases left between them. This CDR3 is 16 amino acids long.

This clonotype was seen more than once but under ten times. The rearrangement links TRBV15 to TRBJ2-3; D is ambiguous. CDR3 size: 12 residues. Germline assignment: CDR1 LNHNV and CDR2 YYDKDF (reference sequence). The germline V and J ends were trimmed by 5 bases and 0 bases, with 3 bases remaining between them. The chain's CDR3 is CATSPSTDTQYF. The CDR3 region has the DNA TGTGCCACCAGCCCAAGCACAGATACGCAGTATTTT.

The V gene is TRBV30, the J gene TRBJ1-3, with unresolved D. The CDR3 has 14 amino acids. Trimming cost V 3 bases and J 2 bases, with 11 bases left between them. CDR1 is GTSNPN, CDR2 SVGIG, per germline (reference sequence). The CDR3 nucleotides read TGTGCCTGGAGCAAGGATATCGCTGGAAACACCATATATTTT. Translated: CAWSKDIAGNTIYF. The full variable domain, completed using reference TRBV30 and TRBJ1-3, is SQTIHQWPATLVQPVGSPLSLECTVEGTSNPNLYWYRQAAGRGLQLLFYSVGIGQISSEVPQNLSASRPQDRQFILSSKKLLLSDSGFYLCAWSKDIAGNTIYFGEGSWLTVV.

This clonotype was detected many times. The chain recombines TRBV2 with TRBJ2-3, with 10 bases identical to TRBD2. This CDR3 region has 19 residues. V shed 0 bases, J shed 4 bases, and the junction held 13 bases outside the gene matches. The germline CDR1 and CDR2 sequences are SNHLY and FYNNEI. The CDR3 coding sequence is TGTGCCAGCAGTGAAGCGCTTCTCCTAGCGGGAGTAAGGGCAGATACGCAGTATTTT. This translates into CASSEALLLAGVRADTQYF.

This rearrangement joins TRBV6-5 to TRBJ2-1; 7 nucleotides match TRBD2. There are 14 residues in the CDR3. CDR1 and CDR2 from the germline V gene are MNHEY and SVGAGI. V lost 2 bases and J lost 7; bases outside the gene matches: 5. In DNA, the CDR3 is TGTGCCAGCAGTTACGGGGAGGGCCGGAATGAGCAGTTCTTC. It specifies CASSYGEGRNEQFF.

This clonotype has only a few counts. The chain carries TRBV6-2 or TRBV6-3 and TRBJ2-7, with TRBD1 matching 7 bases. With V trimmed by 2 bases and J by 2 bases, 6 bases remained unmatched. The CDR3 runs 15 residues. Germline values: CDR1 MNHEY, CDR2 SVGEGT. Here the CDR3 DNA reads TGTGCCAGCAGTTACATGAGGACAGGTACCTACGAGCAGTACTTC. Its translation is CASSYMRTGTYEQYF.

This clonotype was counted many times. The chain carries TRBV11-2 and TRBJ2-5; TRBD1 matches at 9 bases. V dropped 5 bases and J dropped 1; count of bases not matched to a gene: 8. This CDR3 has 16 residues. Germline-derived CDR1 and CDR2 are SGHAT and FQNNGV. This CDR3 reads CASSVAGTGIQETQYF. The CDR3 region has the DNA TGTGCCAGCAGCGTAGCCGGGACAGGGATCCAAGAGACCCAGTACTTC. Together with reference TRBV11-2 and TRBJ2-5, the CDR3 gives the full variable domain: EAGVAQSPRYKIIEKRQSVAFWCNPISGHATLYWYQQILGQGPKLLIQFQNNGVVDDSQLPKDRFSAERLKGVDSTLKIQPAKLEDSAVYLCASSVAGTGIQETQYFGPGTRLLVL.

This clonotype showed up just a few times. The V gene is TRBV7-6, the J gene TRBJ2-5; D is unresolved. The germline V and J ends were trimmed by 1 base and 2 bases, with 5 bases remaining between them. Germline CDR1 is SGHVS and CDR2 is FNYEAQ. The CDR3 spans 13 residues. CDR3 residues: CASSLVPQETQYF. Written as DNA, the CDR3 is TGTGCCAGCAGCTTAGTGCCACAAGAGACCCAGTACTTC.

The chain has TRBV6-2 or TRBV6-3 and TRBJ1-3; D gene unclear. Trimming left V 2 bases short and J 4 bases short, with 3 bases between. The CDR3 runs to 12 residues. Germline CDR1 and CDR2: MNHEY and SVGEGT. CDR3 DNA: TGTGCCAGCAGTTACGGAGGAAACACCATATATTTT. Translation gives CASSYGGNTIYF.

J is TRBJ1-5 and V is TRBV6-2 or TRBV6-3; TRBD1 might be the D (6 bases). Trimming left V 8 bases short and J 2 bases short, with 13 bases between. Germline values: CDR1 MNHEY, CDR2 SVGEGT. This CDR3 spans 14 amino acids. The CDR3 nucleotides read TGTGCCAGCGGACGACAGGTGGGCAATCAGCCCCAGCATTTT. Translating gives CASGRQVGNQPQHF.

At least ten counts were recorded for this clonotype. CDR3 protein: CASSSPDAEGWQYF. The CDR3 DNA reads as TGTGCCAGCAGTTCCCCTGATGCGGAAGGATGGCAGTACTTC. The chain links TRBV28 to TRBJ2-7; D remains unclear. Germline V gene sequence: CDR1 MDHEN, CDR2 SYDVKM. With 4 bases removed from V and 9 bases from J, the gap between germline ends came to 19 bases. The CDR3 contains 14 residues.

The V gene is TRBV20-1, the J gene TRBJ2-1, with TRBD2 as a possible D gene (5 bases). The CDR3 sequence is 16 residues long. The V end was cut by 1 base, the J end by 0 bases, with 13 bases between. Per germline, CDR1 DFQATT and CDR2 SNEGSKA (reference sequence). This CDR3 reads CSARVAAGGSYNEQFF. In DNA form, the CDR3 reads TGCAGTGCTAGAGTGGCGGCGGGCGGCTCCTACAATGAGCAGTTCTTC.

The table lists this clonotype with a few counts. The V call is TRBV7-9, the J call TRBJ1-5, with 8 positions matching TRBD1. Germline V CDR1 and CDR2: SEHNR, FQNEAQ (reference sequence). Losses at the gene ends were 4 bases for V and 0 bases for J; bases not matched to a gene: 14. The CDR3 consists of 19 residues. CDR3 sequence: CASSSPQGAGTYSNQPQHF. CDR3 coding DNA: TGTGCCAGCAGCTCCCCTCAGGGGGCAGGAACCTATAGCAATCAGCCCCAGCATTTT. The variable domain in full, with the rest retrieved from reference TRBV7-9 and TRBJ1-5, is DTGVSQNPRHKITKRGQNVTFRCDPISEHNRLYWYRQTLGQGPEFLTYFQNEAQLEKSRLLSDRFSAERPKGSFSTLEIQRTEQGDSAMYLCASSSPQGAGTYSNQPQHFGDGTRLSIL.

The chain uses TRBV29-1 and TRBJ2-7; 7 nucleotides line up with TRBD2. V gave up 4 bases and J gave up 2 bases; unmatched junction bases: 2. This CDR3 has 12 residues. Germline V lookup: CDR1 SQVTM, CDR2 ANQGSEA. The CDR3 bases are TGCAGCGTTGGCGGGGGTACCTACGAGCAGTACTTC. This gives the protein CSVGGGTYEQYF.

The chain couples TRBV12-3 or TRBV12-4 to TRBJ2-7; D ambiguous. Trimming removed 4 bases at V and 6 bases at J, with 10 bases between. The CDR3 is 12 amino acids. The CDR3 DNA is TGTGCCAGCAGTTCAGCAATGGGCGAGCAGTACTTC. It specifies CASSSAMGEQYF.

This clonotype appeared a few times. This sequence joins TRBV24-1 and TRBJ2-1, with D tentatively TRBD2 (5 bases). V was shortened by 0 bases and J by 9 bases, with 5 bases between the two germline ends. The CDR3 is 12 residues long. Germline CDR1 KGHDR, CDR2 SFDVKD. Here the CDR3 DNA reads TGTGCCACCAGTGATTTGGGAGGTGAGCAGTTCTTC. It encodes CATSDLGGEQFF.